This is a list of T cell receptor beta chains from one sample in a study of human T cells and chemical hapten exposure. TCRdb re-called the RACE reads through MiXCR, storing one row per CDR3 protein. This table has about 87,000 distinct CDR3 sequences, roughly 9.1% appearing once. The sample in question was whole blood, obtained in connection with sensitization to the hapten diphenylcyclopropenone (DPC). The receptors originated from a woman aged 40-49 years with alopecia areata. Some clones in this sample may be carry-over from other donors' samples. The CDR3 runs from the conserved cysteine through the conserved F or W. Each record gives: D gene, clone size, V gene, J gene, CDR3 DNA, CDR3 protein. A D gene is named only where the DNA matches it firmly. Only some rows state a clone size, as once, few, many or a class for expanded clones.

TRBD1,few,TRBV3-1,TRBJ1-2,TGTGCCAGCAGCCCACCGGACAGGGATGGTGGCTACACCTTC,CASSPPDRDGGYTF
-,few,TRBV14,TRBJ2-3,TGTGCCAGCAGCCCTTGGACCAGGAAGGATACGCAGTATTTT,CASSPWTRKDTQYF
-,many,TRBV7-2,TRBJ2-5,TGTGCCAGCAGCTTAGCGGGGGGCGAGACCCAGTACTTC,CASSLAGGETQYF
-,many,TRBV6-2/TRBV6-3,TRBJ2-3,TGTGCCAGCAGTTACTCGGGGAGTGGAGCAGATACGCAGTATTTT,CASSYSGSGADTQYF
-,many,TRBV4-3,TRBJ1-6,TGCGCCAGCAGCCAAGGTCAGGGTTCGGTTTCACCCCTCCACTTT,CASSQGQGSVSPLHF
TRBD1,-,TRBV6-2/TRBV6-3,TRBJ1-5,TGTGCCAGCAGTTACTCGGCTCCCGGGACAGCCAATCAGCCCCAGCATTTT,CASSYSAPGTANQPQHF
TRBD1,-,TRBV15,TRBJ1-2,TGTGCCACCAGCAGAGACAGGGGGTCTATCTATGGCTACACCTTC,CATSRDRGSIYGYTF
TRBD2,-,TRBV6-5,TRBJ2-5,TGTGCCAGCAGAAACGGACTAGGTCAAGAGACCCAGTACTTC,CASRNGLGQETQYF
-,-,TRBV7-9,TRBJ1-2,TGTGCTCTGACAGGCTATGGTTATGGCTACTCCTTC,CALTGYGYGYSF
-,few,TRBV6-1,TRBJ2-1,TGTGCCAGCAGGGTACGGGGGTCGAACAATGAGCAGTTCTTC,CASRVRGSNNEQFF
TRBD2,few,TRBV20-1,TRBJ2-1,TGCAGTGCTAGGGCTAGCGGGGTACATGAGCAGTTCTTC,CSARASGVHEQFF
TRBD1,-,TRBV5-1,TRBJ2-7,TGCGCCAGCAGCTTGGAGGGACAGGGCTACGAGCAGTACTTC,CASSLEGQGYEQYF
-,many,TRBV30,TRBJ2-2,TGTGCCTGGAGTTCACAGGGACGGGCCGGGGAGCTGTTTTTT,CAWSSQGRAGELFF
-,-,TRBV5-4,TRBJ2-3,TGTGCCAGCAGCACCCGGGGGGCCGGGGCAGATACGCAGTATTTT,CASSTRGAGADTQYF
-,many,TRBV4-2,TRBJ2-1,TGTGCCAGCAGCATTGGACGGCAGGACAATGAGCAGTTCTTC,CASSIGRQDNEQFF
-,few,TRBV29-1,TRBJ1-4,TGCAGCGTTGAAATCGGCAATGAAAAACTGTTTTTT,CSVEIGNEKLFF
-,many,TRBV6-2/TRBV6-3,TRBJ2-5,TGTGCCAGCAGTTACCGGACAATCGAGACCCAGTACTTC,CASSYRTIETQYF
TRBD1,few,TRBV4-2,TRBJ2-4,TGTGCCAGCAGCCAACCGCCGGGACAGGGTATAGCCAAAAACATTCAGTACTTC,CASSQPPGQGIAKNIQYF
-,many,TRBV7-6,TRBJ1-4,TGTGCCAGCAGCTTTTCTGGGGGTGAAAAACTGTTTTTT,CASSFSGGEKLFF
-,few,TRBV5-1,TRBJ1-3,TGCGCCAGCAGCTTGGGCCAGACGACCAACTCTGGAAACACCATATATTTT,CASSLGQTTNSGNTIYF
TRBD2,-,TRBV6-2/TRBV6-3,TRBJ2-1,TGTGCCAGCAGTTACTCGAGGCTAGCGGGGAATGAGCAGTTCTTC,CASSYSRLAGNEQFF
TRBD2,many,TRBV28,TRBJ2-3,TGTGCCAGCAGTCCCCCCGCAGCGGGGGACTTGAATACGCAGTATTTT,CASSPPAAGDLNTQYF
-,few,TRBV2,TRBJ2-2,TGTGCCAGCAGTGAAACCAGGGAGTCACCGGGGGAGCTGTTTTTT,CASSETRESPGELFF
-,many,TRBV9,TRBJ2-1,TGTGCCAGCAGCGTAGACTGGCGGGGAGGCGAAGATGAGCAGTTCTTC,CASSVDWRGGEDEQFF
-,-,TRBV2,TRBJ2-6,TGTGCCAGCATTGGGGCCAACGTCCTGACTTTC,CASIGANVLTF
-,many,TRBV7-2,TRBJ1-2,TGTGCCAGCAGCTTGGAATCAGCCGCGTTTATAATTGGCTACACCTTC,CASSLESAAFIIGYTF
-,few,TRBV7-9,TRBJ2-5,TGTGCCAGCAGCTTAGCCCCAGGGACACACCAAGAGACCCAGTACTTC,CASSLAPGTHQETQYF
-,many,TRBV3-1,TRBJ1-5,TGTGCCAGCAGCCATGGGGGGGATCAGCCCCAGCATTTT,CASSHGGDQPQHF
-,-,TRBV28,TRBJ1-5,TGTGCCGGGCGGGGGCTGGATCAGCCCCAGCATTTT,CAGRGLDQPQHF